This T cell receptor (beta chain) emerged from a study of CD8+ T cells in alopecia areata. Study at large: Each of the treated patients was given oral tofacitinib, 5 to 10 mg twice daily, for moderate-to-severe alopecia areata. Regarding the study as a whole: TCRs were shared less clearly across patients than in mice, possibly for HLA-related reasons.

This clone was picked up one time. Its target is unknown. TCR sequencing used cDNA made by reverse transcription of extracted RNA. Clones were sequenced by immunoSEQ multiplex PCR, and TCRdb holds only the in-frame ones, with some missing. Of roughly 130,000 clones listed, around 60% are singletons. The CDR3 is 14 residues long. Per germline, CDR1 SNHLY and CDR2 FYNNEI. Trimming removed 4 bases from V and 2 bases from J; junction bases left unmatched: 0. Alopecia areata patients had lesional scalp punch biopsies and peripheral blood taken from them. Sorting of PBMCs yielded the CD4+ and CD8+ T cells. The genes are TRBV2 and TRBJ2-7; 12 positions agree with TRBD2. The sequences come from CD4+ T cells sorted from blood, collected at week 0. The receptor's source is a human donor with alopecia areata. This CDR3 reads CASSGLAGAYEQYF. CDR3 DNA: TGTGCCAGCAGTGGACTAGCGGGGGCCTACGAGCAGTACTTC.